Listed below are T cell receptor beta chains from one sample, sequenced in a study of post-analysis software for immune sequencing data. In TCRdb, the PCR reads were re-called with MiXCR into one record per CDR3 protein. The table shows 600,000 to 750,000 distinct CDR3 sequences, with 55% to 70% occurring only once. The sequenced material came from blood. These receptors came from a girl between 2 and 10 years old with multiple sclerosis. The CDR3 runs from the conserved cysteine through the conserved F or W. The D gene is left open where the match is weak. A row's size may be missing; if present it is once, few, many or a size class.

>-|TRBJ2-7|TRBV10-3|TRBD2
TGTGCCATCAGTGAGGCGACTAGCGGGACCTACGAGCAGTACTTC
CAISEATSGTYEQYF
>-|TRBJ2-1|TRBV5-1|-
TGTGCCAGCAGTTCCTCAGGGGGGTACAATGAGCAGTTCTTC
CASSSSGGYNEQFF
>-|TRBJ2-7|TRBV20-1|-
TGCAGTGCTAGATCCCGACAAGGGCGGTACGAGCAGTACTTC
CSARSRQGRYEQYF
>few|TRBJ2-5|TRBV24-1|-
TGTGCCACCAGTGATCCCGACAGGTACCAAGAGACCCAGTACTTC
CATSDPDRYQETQYF
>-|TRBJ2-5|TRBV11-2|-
TGTGCCAGCAGCTTAGGGGGGGAAAGTGCCCAGTACTTC
CASSLGGESAQYF
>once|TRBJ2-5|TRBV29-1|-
TGCAGCGCCGGACAGCCTCAAGAGACCCAGTACTTC
CSAGQPQETQYF
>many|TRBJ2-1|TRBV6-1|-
TGTGCCAGCAGGGCCTACAATGAGCAGTTCTTC
CASRAYNEQFF
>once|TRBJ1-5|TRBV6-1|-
TGTGCCAGCAGTGTCCCGTACGGAGAGCCCCAGCATTTT
CASSVPYGEPQHF
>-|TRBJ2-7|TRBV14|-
TGTGCCAGCAGCCAAGGAGTTGCAGGAACCTACGAGCAGTACTTC
CASSQGVAGTYEQYF
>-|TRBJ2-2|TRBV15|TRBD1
TGTGCCACCTCGGACAGGGCGGGCGGGGAGCTGTTTTTT
CATSDRAGGELFF